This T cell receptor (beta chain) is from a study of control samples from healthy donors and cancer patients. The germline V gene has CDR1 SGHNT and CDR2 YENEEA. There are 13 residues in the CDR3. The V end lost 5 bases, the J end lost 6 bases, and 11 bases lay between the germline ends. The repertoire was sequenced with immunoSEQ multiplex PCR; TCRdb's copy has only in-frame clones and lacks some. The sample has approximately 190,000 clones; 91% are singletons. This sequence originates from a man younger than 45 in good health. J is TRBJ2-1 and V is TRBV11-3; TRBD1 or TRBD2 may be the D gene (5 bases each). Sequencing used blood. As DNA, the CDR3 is TGTGCCAGCAGCGGGGGTTGGGGCAATGAGCAGTTCTTC. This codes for CASSGGWGNEQFF.